These T cell receptor beta chains were read from a single sample in a study of blood T cell repertoires in COVID-19. Produced via immunoSEQ multiplex PCR; TCRdb's table is partial and in-frame only. Of some 150,000 clones listed, around four fifths were seen once; the top ten hold around 2.2%. The sample consisted of peripheral blood. These receptors originate from a man aged 65 to 85 with acute or convalescent COVID-19. Each CDR3 is given with its conserved first and last residue. A D gene is named only where the DNA matches it firmly. The listing skips clone size in some rows; elsewhere it reads once, few, many or a size class.

V: TRBV7-9; length: 15; size: NA; D: TRBD2; J: TRBJ2-7; DNA: TGTGCCAGCAGCTTAGCCGGTGGGACTATAAACGAGCAGTACTTC; CDR3: CASSLAGGTINEQYF
V: TRBV19; length: 14; size: NA; D: NA; J: TRBJ2-7; DNA: TGTGCCAGTAGTAACGGTCCGGGATCCTACGAGCAGTACTTC; CDR3: CASSNGPGSYEQYF
V: TRBV7-2; length: 13; size: NA; D: NA; J: TRBJ2-4; DNA: TGTGCCAGCCATAGCGCCGCCAAAAACATTCAGTACTTC; CDR3: CASHSAAKNIQYF
V: TRBV6-4; length: 14; size: NA; D: NA; J: TRBJ1-6; DNA: TGTGCCAGCAGTGACGGGGCCTGGGGTTCACCCCTCCACTTT; CDR3: CASSDGAWGSPLHF
V: TRBV11-2; length: 13; size: NA; D: TRBD1; J: TRBJ2-1; DNA: TGTGCCAGCAGGAGGACAGGGAGACGCTACGGGTTCTTC; CDR3: CASRRTGRRYGFF
V: TRBV5-6; length: 16; size: NA; D: NA; J: TRBJ1-3; DNA: TGTGCCAGCAGCTGGAACAGAGGGAACTCTGGAAACACCATATATTTT; CDR3: CASSWNRGNSGNTIYF
V: TRBV12-3/TRBV12-4; length: 13; size: NA; D: NA; J: TRBJ2-7; DNA: TGTGCCAGCAGTTTAGGGTCCCTAGACGAGCAGTACTTC; CDR3: CASSLGSLDEQYF
V: TRBV5-1; length: 13; size: NA; D: TRBD1; J: TRBJ2-1; DNA: TGCGCCAGCAGCTTCCAGGGGGCCAATGAGCAGTTCTTC; CDR3: CASSFQGANEQFF
V: TRBV4-1; length: 16; size: NA; D: TRBD1; J: TRBJ2-2; DNA: TGCGCCAGCAGCCAACGGGACAGGAGGAACACCGGGGAGCTGTTTTTT; CDR3: CASSQRDRRNTGELFF
V: TRBV7-2; length: 17; size: NA; D: TRBD2; J: TRBJ2-2; DNA: TGTGCCAGCAGTTCCGGGACTAGCGGGATATACACCGGGGAGCTGTTTTTT; CDR3: CASSSGTSGIYTGELFF
V: TRBV5-6; length: 17; size: NA; D: NA; J: TRBJ2-5; DNA: TGTGCCAGCAGCAAAATAGCGCTCAACCCGTACCAAGAGACCCAGTACTTC; CDR3: CASSKIALNPYQETQYF
V: TRBV19; length: 16; size: NA; D: TRBD1; J: TRBJ2-7; DNA: TGTGCCAGTAGGTCAAACAGGGGGCTTGGGTCCTACGAGCAGTACTTC; CDR3: CASRSNRGLGSYEQYF
V: TRBV5-1; length: 15; size: NA; D: TRBD2; J: TRBJ2-7; DNA: TGCGCCAGCAGCTTGGAGGCTAGCGGGGTGGACGAGCAGTACTTC; CDR3: CASSLEASGVDEQYF
V: TRBV18; length: 13; size: once; D: NA; J: TRBJ1-1; DNA: TGTGCCAGCTCACCAGCAGGCGGGTTTGAAGCTTTCTTT; CDR3: CASSPAGGFEAFF
V: TRBV30; length: 15; size: NA; D: NA; J: TRBJ2-2; DNA: TGTGCCTGGAGTCGGGGTACCGCGAACACCGGGGAGCTGTTTTTT; CDR3: CAWSRGTANTGELFF
V: TRBV7-6; length: 15; size: NA; D: NA; J: TRBJ1-4; DNA: TGTGCCAGCAGCTTAGGCCCGGAGGCTAATGAAAAACTGTTTTTT; CDR3: CASSLGPEANEKLFF
V: TRBV27; length: 15; size: NA; D: NA; J: TRBJ1-2; DNA: TGTGCCAGCGGAGCACAGGGCGGCGTTAACTATGGCTACACCTTC; CDR3: CASGAQGGVNYGYTF
V: TRBV6-6; length: 14; size: NA; D: NA; J: TRBJ1-1; DNA: TGTGCCAGCAGTCAACTCGACAGTCGCACTGAAGCTTTCTTT; CDR3: CASSQLDSRTEAFF
V: TRBV4-2; length: 18; size: NA; D: TRBD2; J: TRBJ2-5; DNA: TGTGCCAGCAGCAGCCTGGGACTAGCGGGGGGCAACCAAGAGACCCAGTACTTC; CDR3: CASSSLGLAGGNQETQYF
V: TRBV2; length: 14; size: NA; D: NA; J: TRBJ1-2; DNA: TGTGCCAGCAGTGAACAGGGGCAACGCTATGGCTACACCTTC; CDR3: CASSEQGQRYGYTF
V: TRBV6-5; length: 14; size: NA; D: TRBD1; J: TRBJ1-1; DNA: TGTGCCAGCGTCGCCTGGACAGGGGACGGTGAAGCTTTCTTT; CDR3: CASVAWTGDGEAFF
V: TRBV6-1; length: 14; size: NA; D: NA; J: TRBJ1-2; DNA: TGTGCCAGCAGTGATCGGGGAAAAGTGAATGGCTACACCTTC; CDR3: CASSDRGKVNGYTF
V: TRBV5-1; length: 15; size: NA; D: NA; J: TRBJ2-1; DNA: TGCGCCAGCAGCGTCGGTTGGAGCTCCTACAATGAGCAGTTCTTC; CDR3: CASSVGWSSYNEQFF
V: TRBV12-3/TRBV12-4; length: 12; size: NA; D: TRBD1; J: TRBJ1-6; DNA: TGTGCCAGCAGCGCCTCGTTGGGACAGGAAAGCTTT; CDR3: CASSASLGQESF
V: TRBV18; length: 14; size: once; D: NA; J: TRBJ2-1; DNA: TGTGCCAGCTCACCTGGACTTAAAGTCAGTGAGCAGTTCTTC; CDR3: CASSPGLKVSEQFF
V: TRBV5-4; length: 20; size: NA; D: TRBD2; J: TRBJ2-1; DNA: TGTGCCAGCAGCTTGGCCAGGAGTACCTTAGGACTAGCGGGGTACAATGAGCAGTTCTTC; CDR3: CASSLARSTLGLAGYNEQFF
V: TRBV5-5; length: 17; size: NA; D: NA; J: TRBJ2-1; DNA: TGTGCCAGCAGCCCCCTCGGGCGGGGGCCCTCCTACAATGAGCAGTTCTTC; CDR3: CASSPLGRGPSYNEQFF
V: TRBV2; length: 15; size: once; D: TRBD1; J: TRBJ2-3; DNA: TGTGCCAGCAGTCCACAGGGGGTTGGCACAGATACGCAGTATTTT; CDR3: CASSPQGVGTDTQYF
V: TRBV19; length: 15; size: NA; D: NA; J: TRBJ2-2; DNA: TGTGCCAGTAGTATAGGGGGCCCGAACACCGGGGAGCTGTTTTTT; CDR3: CASSIGGPNTGELFF
V: TRBV19; length: 16; size: NA; D: NA; J: TRBJ1-4; DNA: TGTGCCAGTAGTGCCCTGACAGAGACAACTAATGAAAAACTGTTTTTT; CDR3: CASSALTETTNEKLFF
V: TRBV13; length: 18; size: NA; D: NA; J: TRBJ2-1; DNA: TGTGCCAGCAGCTTAGGTTTGGTAGTGGGTCAAAGCGGCTATGAGCAGTTCTTC; CDR3: CASSLGLVVGQSGYEQFF
V: TRBV11-2; length: 17; size: once; D: NA; J: TRBJ1-6; DNA: TGTGCCAGCAGCTTAGTAGCAAGGACGGGGAATAATTCACCCCTCCACTTT; CDR3: CASSLVARTGNNSPLHF
V: TRBV28; length: 13; size: NA; D: NA; J: TRBJ2-3; DNA: TGTGCCAGTTCTGAGCCTAGCACAGATACGCAGTATTTT; CDR3: CASSEPSTDTQYF
V: TRBV13; length: 15; size: NA; D: TRBD1; J: TRBJ2-5; DNA: TGTGCCAGCAGCGACCGGACAGGCTTAGGGGGGACCCAGTACTTC; CDR3: CASSDRTGLGGTQYF
V: TRBV18; length: 15; size: NA; D: NA; J: TRBJ2-7; DNA: TGTGCCAGCTCACCACTCGGGGTTGTCAGCTACGAGCAGTACTTC; CDR3: CASSPLGVVSYEQYF
V: TRBV6-5; length: 13; size: NA; D: NA; J: TRBJ1-5; DNA: NA; CDR3: CASILDNNQPQHF
V: TRBV9; length: 15; size: NA; D: TRBD1; J: TRBJ1-4; DNA: TGTGCCAGCAGCGTAGAGGGGACAGGGGGCGAAAAACTGTTTTTT; CDR3: CASSVEGTGGEKLFF
V: TRBV30; length: 15; size: NA; D: TRBD1; J: TRBJ2-1; DNA: TGTGCCTCGACGCGCCGGGACAGGCCATACAATGAGCAGTTCTTC; CDR3: CASTRRDRPYNEQFF
V: TRBV12-3/TRBV12-4; length: 13; size: once; D: TRBD1; J: TRBJ2-1; DNA: TGTGCCAGCAGTTTCGTAGGGGGCGATGAGCAGTTCTTC; CDR3: CASSFVGGDEQFF
V: TRBV28; length: 15; size: NA; D: TRBD1; J: TRBJ1-4; DNA: TGTGCCAGCAGTTTTGTCAGGGGGCGTGACGAAAAACTGTTTTTT; CDR3: CASSFVRGRDEKLFF
V: TRBV7-3; length: 13; size: NA; D: NA; J: TRBJ1-2; DNA: TGTGCCAGCAGCCGCGATCAAGGACAGGGCTACACCTTC; CDR3: CASSRDQGQGYTF
V: TRBV20-1; length: 11; size: NA; D: NA; J: TRBJ1-1; DNA: TGCAGTATCCTCCTCCCTGCGAAAGCTTTCTTT; CDR3: CSILLPAKAFF
V: TRBV6-5; length: 13; size: NA; D: TRBD1; J: TRBJ1-2; DNA: TGTGCCGGGGGAGCAGGGGGGTTCGAGGGCTACACCTTC; CDR3: CAGGAGGFEGYTF
V: TRBV29-1; length: 12; size: NA; D: TRBD1; J: TRBJ2-7; DNA: TGCAGCGTTGGCGACAGGGTGGGCGAGCAGTACTTC; CDR3: CSVGDRVGEQYF
V: TRBV7-2; length: 13; size: NA; D: TRBD2; J: TRBJ2-7; DNA: TGTGCCAGCAGCTTCGGGACTACCTACGAGCAGTACTTC; CDR3: CASSFGTTYEQYF
V: TRBV6-6; length: 13; size: NA; D: NA; J: TRBJ2-7; DNA: TGTGCCAGTGGGCCCCACGACAGTTACGAGCAGTACTTC; CDR3: CASGPHDSYEQYF
V: TRBV10-3; length: 16; size: NA; D: TRBD1; J: TRBJ2-3; DNA: TGTGCCATCAGTGAGCCAGGGACAGGAGGGGGGGATACGCAGTATTTT; CDR3: CAISEPGTGGGDTQYF
V: TRBV6-5; length: 15; size: NA; D: TRBD1; J: TRBJ2-1; DNA: TGTGCCAGCCTTGACCCGGGACAGGGGTTTCATGAGCAGTTCTTC; CDR3: CASLDPGQGFHEQFF
V: TRBV3-1/TRBV3-2; length: 16; size: NA; D: NA; J: TRBJ2-2; DNA: TGTGCCAGCAGCCAAGTGGGGGTGGCGGGGTTCGGGGAGCTGTTTTTT; CDR3: CASSQVGVAGFGELFF
V: TRBV19; length: 16; size: NA; D: NA; J: TRBJ2-5; DNA: TGTGCCAGTAGTATGGAAGGTTTTTCGGGTGGGGAGACCCAGTACTTC; CDR3: CASSMEGFSGGETQYF
V: TRBV4-2; length: 16; size: NA; D: TRBD1; J: TRBJ1-5; DNA: TGTGCCAGCAGCCAAGCCGGGGACAGGCAGAATCAGCCCCAGCATTTT; CDR3: CASSQAGDRQNQPQHF
V: TRBV5-6; length: 15; size: NA; D: TRBD1; J: TRBJ1-6; DNA: TGTGCCAGCAGCTCTCCGGGACAGTCCTATTCACCCCTCCACTTT; CDR3: CASSSPGQSYSPLHF
V: TRBV6-2/TRBV6-3; length: 13; size: once; D: NA; J: TRBJ1-5; DNA: TGTGCCAGCAGTTACAGCACGTATCAGCCCCAGCATTTT; CDR3: CASSYSTYQPQHF
V: TRBV7-8; length: 13; size: NA; D: NA; J: TRBJ2-3; DNA: TGTGCCAGCAGCCCGACAGACACAGATACGCAGTATTTT; CDR3: CASSPTDTDTQYF
V: TRBV12-3/TRBV12-4; length: 12; size: once; D: NA; J: TRBJ1-6; DNA: TGTGCCAGCAGTTTATTAGCTTCACCCCTCCACTTT; CDR3: CASSLLASPLHF
V: TRBV4-1; length: 13; size: NA; D: NA; J: TRBJ1-2; DNA: TGCGCCAGCAGCCAAGTTCGACAGTATGGCTACACCTTC; CDR3: CASSQVRQYGYTF
V: TRBV14; length: 11; size: few; D: NA; J: TRBJ2-5; DNA: TGTGCCAGCAGCCAAGGGCAGCGGCAGTACTTC; CDR3: CASSQGQRQYF